This TCR beta chain was sequenced in a study of spatial heterogeneity in lung cancer. Overall study context: The donors comprised approximately 72 untreated early-stage non-small cell lung cancer patients. Consistent detection of more beta-chain than alpha-chain sequences was observed.

With respect to this clonotype: Its antigen is still unknown.

This CDR3 contains 14 residues. Unmatched junction bases numbered 5, after V lost 7 bases and J lost 4 bases. Germline V gives CDR1 SNHLY, CDR2 FYNNEI. TCRdb independently ran MiXCR on the 5' RACE reads; one entry per CDR3 protein. The data hold roughly 70,000 distinct CDR3 sequences, with less than 9.5% observed a single time. Time point here: blood at routine non-recurrence follow-up after resection. The study sequenced unsorted whole RNA from tumor, nontumor lung or frozen PBMC. Overall study results and limits: Ubiquitous, expanded tumor-derived TCRs were more frequently observed in blood at resection than at follow-up.

The sample was PBMCs, taken at follow-up. This clonotype was sampled from a female donor with early-stage non-small cell lung cancer. This chain connects TRBV2 to TRBJ2-2; 8 bases fit TRBD1. The CDR3 DNA follows: TGTGCCAGCACGACAGGGGAGTTCACCGGGGAGCTGTTTTTT. It yields the protein CASTTGEFTGELFF.